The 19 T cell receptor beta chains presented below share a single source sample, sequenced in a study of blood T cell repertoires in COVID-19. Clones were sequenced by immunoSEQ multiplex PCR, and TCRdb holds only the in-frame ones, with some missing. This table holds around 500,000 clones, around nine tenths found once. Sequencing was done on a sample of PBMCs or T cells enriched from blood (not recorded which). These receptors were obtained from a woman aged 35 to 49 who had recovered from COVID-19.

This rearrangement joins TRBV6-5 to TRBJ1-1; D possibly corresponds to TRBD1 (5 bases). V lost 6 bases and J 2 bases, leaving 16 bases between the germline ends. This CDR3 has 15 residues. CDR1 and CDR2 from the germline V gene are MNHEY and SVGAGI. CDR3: CASRSMQGTNTEAFF. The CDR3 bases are TGTGCCAGCAGATCGATGCAGGGAACTAACACTGAAGCTTTCTTT.

CDR3 loop: CATKGLTSGNIRYNEQFF. CDR3 nucleotides: TGTGCCACCAAGGGTCTTACTAGCGGGAATATCAGGTACAATGAGCAGTTCTTC. The chain couples TRBV10-3 to TRBJ2-1, with TRBD2 matching over 10 bases. CDR3 length: 18 amino acids. Trimming at V came to 10 bases and at J to 4 bases, leaving 19 bases not matched to a gene. In germline, CDR1 is ENHRY, CDR2 SYGVKD.

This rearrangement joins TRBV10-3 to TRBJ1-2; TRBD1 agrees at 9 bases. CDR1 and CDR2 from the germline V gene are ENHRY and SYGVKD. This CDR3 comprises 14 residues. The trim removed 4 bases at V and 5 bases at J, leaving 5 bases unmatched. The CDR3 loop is CAISVDRGIYGYTF. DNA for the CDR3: TGTGCCATCAGTGTGGACAGGGGAATATATGGCTACACCTTC.

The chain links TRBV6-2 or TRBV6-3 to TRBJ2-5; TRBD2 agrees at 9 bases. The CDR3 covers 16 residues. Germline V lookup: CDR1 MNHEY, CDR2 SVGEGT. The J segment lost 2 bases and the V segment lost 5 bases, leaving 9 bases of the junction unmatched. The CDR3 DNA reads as TGTGCCAGCAGTCTGGACTTAGCGGGAGAGCAAGAGACCCAGTACTTC. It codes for CASSLDLAGEQETQYF.

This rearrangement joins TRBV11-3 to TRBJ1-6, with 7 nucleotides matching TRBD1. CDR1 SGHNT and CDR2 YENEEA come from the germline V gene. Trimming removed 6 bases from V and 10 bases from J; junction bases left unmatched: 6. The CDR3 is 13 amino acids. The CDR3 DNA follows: TGTGCCAGCAGAACAGGGGTCGGGTCACCCCTCCACTTT. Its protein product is CASRTGVGSPLHF.

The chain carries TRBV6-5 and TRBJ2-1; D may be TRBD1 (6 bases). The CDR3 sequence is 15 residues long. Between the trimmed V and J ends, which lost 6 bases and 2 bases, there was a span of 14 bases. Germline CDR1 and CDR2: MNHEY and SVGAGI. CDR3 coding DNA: TGTGCCAGCAGGGGAGACAGGCTAACCTACAATGAGCAGTTCTTC. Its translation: CASRGDRLTYNEQFF.

The CDR3 coding sequence is TGTGCCAGCAGCCCCTGGGACGGGGGAGGCTACACCTTC. Residues: CASSPWDGGGYTF. The genes are TRBV11-2 and TRBJ1-2, with D perhaps TRBD1 (5 bases). Germline V gene data show CDR1 as SGHAT and CDR2 as FQNNGV. Trimming stripped 5 bases from V and 8 bases from J, with 15 bases between. The CDR3 sequence is 13 residues long.

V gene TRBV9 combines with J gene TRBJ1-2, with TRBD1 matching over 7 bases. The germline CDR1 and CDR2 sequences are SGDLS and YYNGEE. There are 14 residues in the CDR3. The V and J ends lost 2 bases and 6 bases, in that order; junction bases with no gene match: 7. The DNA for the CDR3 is TGTGCCAGCAGCGTCGACAGGGAGGTCCATGGCTACACCTTC. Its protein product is CASSVDREVHGYTF.

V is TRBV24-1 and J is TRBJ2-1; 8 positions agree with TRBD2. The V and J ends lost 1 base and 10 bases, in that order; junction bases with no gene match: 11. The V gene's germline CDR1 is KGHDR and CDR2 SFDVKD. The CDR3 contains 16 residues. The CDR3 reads CATSDFLAGGLTEQFF. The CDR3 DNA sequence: TGTGCCACCAGTGATTTTCTGGCGGGGGGCCTCACGGAGCAGTTCTTC.

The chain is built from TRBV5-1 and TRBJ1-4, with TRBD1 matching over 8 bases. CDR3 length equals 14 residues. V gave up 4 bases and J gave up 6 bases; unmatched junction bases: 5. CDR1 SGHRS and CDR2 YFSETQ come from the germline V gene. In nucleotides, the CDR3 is TGCGCCAGCAGCACCAGGGGGCGCGATGAAAAACTGTTTTTT. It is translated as CASSTRGRDEKLFF.

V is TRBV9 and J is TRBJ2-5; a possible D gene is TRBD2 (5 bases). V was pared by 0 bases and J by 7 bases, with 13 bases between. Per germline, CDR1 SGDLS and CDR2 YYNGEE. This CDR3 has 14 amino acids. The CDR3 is CASSVASSNPTQYF. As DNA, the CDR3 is TGTGCCAGCAGCGTAGCTTCTAGCAACCCGACCCAGTACTTC.

This chain's CDR3 is CASSATGASGRTDTQYF. Here the CDR3 DNA reads TGTGCCAGCAGTGCTACGGGGGCTAGCGGGAGAACAGATACGCAGTATTTT. J is TRBJ2-3 and V is TRBV28; 10 bases fit TRBD2. The V gene's germline CDR1 is MDHEN and CDR2 SYDVKM. V was clipped by 5 bases and J by 3 bases; unmatched bases: 11. The CDR3 runs 17 residues.

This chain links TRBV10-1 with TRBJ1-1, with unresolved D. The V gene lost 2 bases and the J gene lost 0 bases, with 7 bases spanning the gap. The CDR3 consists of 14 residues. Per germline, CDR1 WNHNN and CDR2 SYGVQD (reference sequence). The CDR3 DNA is TGCGCCAGCAGTGAGCACAGAATGAACACTGAAGCTTTCTTT. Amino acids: CASSEHRMNTEAFF.

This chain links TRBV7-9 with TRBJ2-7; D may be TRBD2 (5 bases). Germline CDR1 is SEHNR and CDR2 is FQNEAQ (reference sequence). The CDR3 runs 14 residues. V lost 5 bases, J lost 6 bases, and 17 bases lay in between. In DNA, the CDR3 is TGTGCCAGCAGCCCGAGGGAGAGAGGTGGCGAGCAGTACTTC. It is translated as CASSPRERGGEQYF.

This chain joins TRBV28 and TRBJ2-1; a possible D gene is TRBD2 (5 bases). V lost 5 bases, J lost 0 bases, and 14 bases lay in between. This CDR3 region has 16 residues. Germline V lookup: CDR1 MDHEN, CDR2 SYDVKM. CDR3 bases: TGTGCCAGCAGTCCCCGGAGGCTTAGCTCCTACAATGAGCAGTTCTTC. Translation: CASSPRRLSSYNEQFF.

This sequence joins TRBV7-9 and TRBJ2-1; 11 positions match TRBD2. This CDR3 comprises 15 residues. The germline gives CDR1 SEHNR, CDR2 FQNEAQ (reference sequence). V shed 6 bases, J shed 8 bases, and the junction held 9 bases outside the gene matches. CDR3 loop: CASRSTSGRVDEQFF. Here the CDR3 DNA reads TGTGCCAGCAGGTCTACTAGCGGGAGAGTCGATGAGCAGTTCTTC.

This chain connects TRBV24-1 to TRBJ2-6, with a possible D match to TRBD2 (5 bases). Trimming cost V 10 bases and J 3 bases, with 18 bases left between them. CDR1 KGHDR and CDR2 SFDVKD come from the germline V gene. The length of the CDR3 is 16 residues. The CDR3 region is CATGGGIGFGANVLTF. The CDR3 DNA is TGTGCCACTGGTGGAGGTATAGGGTTTGGGGCCAACGTCCTGACTTTC.

The CDR3 reads CASSPLTGGYNSPLHF. The CDR3 region has the DNA TGTGCCAGCAGCCCCTTGACAGGGGGATATAATTCACCCCTCCACTTT. The chain joins TRBV3-1 (or the pseudogene TRBV3-2) to TRBJ1-6; 9 nucleotides agree with TRBD1. The CDR3 has 16 residues. Trimming took 4 bases from V and 4 from J; bases not matched to a gene: 5. Germline loops: CDR1 LGHDT, CDR2 YNNKEL (reference sequence).

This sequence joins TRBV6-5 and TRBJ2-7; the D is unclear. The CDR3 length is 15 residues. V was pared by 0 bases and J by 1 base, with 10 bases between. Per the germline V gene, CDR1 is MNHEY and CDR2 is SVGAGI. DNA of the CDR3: TGTGCCAGCAGTTACTCCTGGGCGAGTTCCTACGAGCAGTACTTC. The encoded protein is CASSYSWASSYEQYF.